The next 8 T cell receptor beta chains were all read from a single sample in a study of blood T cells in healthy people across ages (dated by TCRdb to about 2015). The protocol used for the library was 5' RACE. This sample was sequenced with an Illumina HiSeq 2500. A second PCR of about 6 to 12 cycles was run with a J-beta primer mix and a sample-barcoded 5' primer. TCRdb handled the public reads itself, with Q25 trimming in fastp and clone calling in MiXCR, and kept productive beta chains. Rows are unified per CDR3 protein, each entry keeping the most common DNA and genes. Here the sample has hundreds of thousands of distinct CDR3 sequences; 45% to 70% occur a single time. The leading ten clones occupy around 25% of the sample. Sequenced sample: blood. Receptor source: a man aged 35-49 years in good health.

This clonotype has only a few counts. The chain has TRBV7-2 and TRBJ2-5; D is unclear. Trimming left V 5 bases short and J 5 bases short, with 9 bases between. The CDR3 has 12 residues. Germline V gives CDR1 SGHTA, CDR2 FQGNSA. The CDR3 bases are TGTGCCAGCAGCCGCTGGGCGGAGACCCAGTACTTC. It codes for CASSRWAETQYF.

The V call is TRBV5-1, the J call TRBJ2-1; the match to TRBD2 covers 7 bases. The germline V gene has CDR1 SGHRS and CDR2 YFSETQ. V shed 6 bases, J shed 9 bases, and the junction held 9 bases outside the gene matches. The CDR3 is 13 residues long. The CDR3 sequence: CASIAQRGGEQFF. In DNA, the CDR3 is TGCGCCAGCATAGCGCAGCGGGGCGGTGAGCAGTTCTTC. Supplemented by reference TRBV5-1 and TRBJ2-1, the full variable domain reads KAGVTQTPRYLIKTRGQQVTLSCSPISGHRSVSWYQQTPGQGLQFLFEYFSETQRNKGNFPGRFSGRQFSNSRSEMNVSTLELGDSALYLCASIAQRGGEQFFGPGTRLTVL.

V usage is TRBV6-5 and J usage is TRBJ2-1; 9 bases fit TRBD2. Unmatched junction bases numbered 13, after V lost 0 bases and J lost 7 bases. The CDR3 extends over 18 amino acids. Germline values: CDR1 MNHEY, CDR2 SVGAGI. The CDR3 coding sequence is TGTGCCAGCAGTTACTCGGGATCTAGCGGGGCGCCGGAGAATGAGCAGTTCTTC. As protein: CASSYSGSSGAPENEQFF.

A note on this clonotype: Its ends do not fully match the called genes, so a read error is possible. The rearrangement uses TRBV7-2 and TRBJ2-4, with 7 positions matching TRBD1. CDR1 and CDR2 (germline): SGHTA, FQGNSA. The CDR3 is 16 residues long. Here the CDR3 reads CASSSSTGMAKNIQYF. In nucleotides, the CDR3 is TGTGCTAGCAGCTCGTCGACAGGGATGGCCAAAAACATTCAGTACTTC.

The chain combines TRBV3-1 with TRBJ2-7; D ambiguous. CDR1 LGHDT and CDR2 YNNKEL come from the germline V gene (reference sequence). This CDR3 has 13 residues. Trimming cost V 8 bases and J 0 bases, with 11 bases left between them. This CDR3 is CASLDGFSYEQYF. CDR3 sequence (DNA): TGTGCCAGCCTCGACGGGTTCTCCTACGAGCAGTACTTC.

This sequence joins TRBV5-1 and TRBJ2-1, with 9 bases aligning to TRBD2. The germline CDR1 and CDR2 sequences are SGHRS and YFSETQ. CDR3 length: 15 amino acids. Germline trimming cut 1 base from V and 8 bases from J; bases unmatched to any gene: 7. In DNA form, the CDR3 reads TGCGCCAGCAGCTTGTCCCCAGCGGGAGGATATGAGCAGTTCTTC. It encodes CASSLSPAGGYEQFF. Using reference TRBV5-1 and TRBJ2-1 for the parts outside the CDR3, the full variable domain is KAGVTQTPRYLIKTRGQQVTLSCSPISGHRSVSWYQQTPGQGLQFLFEYFSETQRNKGNFPGRFSGRQFSNSRSEMNVSTLELGDSALYLCASSLSPAGGYEQFFGPGTRLTVL.

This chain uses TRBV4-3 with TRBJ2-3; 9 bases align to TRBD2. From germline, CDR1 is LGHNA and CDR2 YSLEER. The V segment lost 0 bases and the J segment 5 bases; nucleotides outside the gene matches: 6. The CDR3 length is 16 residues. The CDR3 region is CASSQELLAGEDTQYF. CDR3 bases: TGCGCCAGCAGCCAAGAGCTTTTAGCGGGAGAAGATACGCAGTATTTT.

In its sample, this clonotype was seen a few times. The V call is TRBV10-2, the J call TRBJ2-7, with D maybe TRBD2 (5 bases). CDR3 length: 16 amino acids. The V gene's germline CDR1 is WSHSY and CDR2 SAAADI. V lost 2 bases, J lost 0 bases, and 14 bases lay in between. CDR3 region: CASSEGGRLSSYEQYF. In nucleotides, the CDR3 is TGCGCCAGCAGTGAGGGTGGGAGACTGAGCTCCTACGAGCAGTACTTC.